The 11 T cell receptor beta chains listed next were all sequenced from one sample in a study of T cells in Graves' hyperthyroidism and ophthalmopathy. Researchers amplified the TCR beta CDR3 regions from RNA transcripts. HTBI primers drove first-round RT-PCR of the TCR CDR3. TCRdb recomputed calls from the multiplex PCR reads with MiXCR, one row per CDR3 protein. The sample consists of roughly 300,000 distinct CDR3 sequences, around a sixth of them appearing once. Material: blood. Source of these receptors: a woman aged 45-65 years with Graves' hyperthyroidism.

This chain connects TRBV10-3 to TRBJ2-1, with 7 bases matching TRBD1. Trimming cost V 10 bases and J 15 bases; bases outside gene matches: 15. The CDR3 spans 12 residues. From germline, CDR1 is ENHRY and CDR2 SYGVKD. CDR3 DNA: TGTGCCACCCTCAGGGGACAGTGGTATCGGTTCTTC. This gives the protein CATLRGQWYRFF.

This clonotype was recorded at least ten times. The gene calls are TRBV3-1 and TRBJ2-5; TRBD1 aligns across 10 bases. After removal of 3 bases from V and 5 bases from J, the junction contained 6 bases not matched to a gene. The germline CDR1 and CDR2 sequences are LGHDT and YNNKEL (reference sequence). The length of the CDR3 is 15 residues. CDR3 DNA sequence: TGTGCCAGCAGCCATTGGGGACAGGGGTTGGAGACCCAGTACTTC. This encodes CASSHWGQGLETQYF.

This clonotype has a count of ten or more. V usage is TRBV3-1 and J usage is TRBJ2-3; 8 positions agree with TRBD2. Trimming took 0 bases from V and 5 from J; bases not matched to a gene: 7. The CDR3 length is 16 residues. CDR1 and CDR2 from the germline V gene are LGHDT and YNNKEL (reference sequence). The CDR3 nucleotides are TGTGCCAGCAGCCAAGATCGCGGGGGGCGGGTAGATACGCAGTATTTT. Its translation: CASSQDRGGRVDTQYF.

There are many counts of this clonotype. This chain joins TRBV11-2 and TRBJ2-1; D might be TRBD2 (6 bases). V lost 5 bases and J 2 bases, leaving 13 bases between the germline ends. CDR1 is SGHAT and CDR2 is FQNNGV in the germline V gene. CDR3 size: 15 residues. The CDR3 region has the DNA TGTGCCAGCAGCACCCGACTAGATCCCTACAATGAGCAGTTCTTC. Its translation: CASSTRLDPYNEQFF.

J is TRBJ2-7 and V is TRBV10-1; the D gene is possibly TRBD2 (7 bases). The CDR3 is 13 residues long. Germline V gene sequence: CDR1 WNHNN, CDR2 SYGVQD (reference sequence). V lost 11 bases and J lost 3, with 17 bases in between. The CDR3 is CALEGGAIYEQYV. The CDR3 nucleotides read TGCGCCCTGGAAGGGGGGGCGATCTACGAGCAGTACGTC.

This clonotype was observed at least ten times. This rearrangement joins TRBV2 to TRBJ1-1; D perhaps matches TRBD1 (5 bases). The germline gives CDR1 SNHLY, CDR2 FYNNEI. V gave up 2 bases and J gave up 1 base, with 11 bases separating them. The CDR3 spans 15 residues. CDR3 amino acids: CASSEWQGSNTEAFF. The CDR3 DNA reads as TGTGCCAGCAGTGAATGGCAGGGTTCGAACACTGAAGCTTTCTTT.

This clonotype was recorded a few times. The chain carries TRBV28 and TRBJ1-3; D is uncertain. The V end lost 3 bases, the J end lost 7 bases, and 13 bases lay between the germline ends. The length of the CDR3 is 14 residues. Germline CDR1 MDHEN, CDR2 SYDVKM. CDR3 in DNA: TGTGCCAGCAGTTTCAAGGCGGGTGGGAACACCATATATTTT. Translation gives CASSFKAGGNTIYF.

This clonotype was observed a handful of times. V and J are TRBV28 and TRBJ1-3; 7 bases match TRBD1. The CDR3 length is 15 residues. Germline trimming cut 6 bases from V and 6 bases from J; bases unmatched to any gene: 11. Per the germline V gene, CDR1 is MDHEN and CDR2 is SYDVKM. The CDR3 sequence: CASSPLDRAENTIYF. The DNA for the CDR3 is TGTGCCAGCAGCCCTCTCGACAGGGCTGAAAACACCATATATTTT.

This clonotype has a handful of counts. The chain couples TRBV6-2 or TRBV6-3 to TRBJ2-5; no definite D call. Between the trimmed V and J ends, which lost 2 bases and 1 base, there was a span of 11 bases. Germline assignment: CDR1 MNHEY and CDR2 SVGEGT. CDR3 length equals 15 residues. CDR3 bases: TGTGCCAGCAGTTACGCTCTGGGCTCCCAAGAGACCCAGTACTTC. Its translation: CASSYALGSQETQYF.

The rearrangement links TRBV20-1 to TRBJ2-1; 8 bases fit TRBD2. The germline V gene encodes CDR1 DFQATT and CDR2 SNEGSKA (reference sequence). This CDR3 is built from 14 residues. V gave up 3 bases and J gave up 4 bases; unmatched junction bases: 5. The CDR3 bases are TGCAGTGCTAGGGCGGGAGGCAGGTACAATGAGCAGTTCTTC. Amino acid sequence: CSARAGGRYNEQFF.

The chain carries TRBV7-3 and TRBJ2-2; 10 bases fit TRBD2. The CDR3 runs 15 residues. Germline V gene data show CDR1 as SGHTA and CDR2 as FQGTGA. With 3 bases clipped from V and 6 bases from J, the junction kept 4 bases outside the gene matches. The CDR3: CASSLRAGGPGELFF. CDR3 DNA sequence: TGTGCCAGCAGCTTGAGAGCGGGAGGGCCCGGGGAGCTGTTTTTT.